Listed below are T cell receptor beta chains from one sample, sequenced in a study of PD-1 blockade in mismatch repair-deficient tumors. Measured with immunoSEQ multiplex PCR; TCRdb has only the in-frame clones, and not every one. Among 15,000 to 20,000 clones listed, about 87% were seen once. The starting material was PBMCs, obtained less than 25 weeks after starting pembrolizumab. The receptors originated from an adult with mismatch repair-deficient cancer. The CDR3 runs from the conserved cysteine through the conserved F or W. The order of the fields is J gene, clone size, V gene, D gene, CDR3 DNA, CDR3 protein. A D gene is named only where the DNA matches it firmly. Size values are once, few and many counts, or a class for expanded clones, and some rows have none.

J: TRBJ2-5
size: NA
V: TRBV4-2
D: NA
DNA: TGTGCCAGCAGCCAACAACCCGAGGGAGAGACCCAGTACTTC
CDR3: CASSQQPEGETQYF

J: TRBJ1-5
size: NA
V: TRBV2
D: NA
DNA: TGTGCCAGCAGGTCGGGTTTCAATCAGCCCCAGCATTTT
CDR3: CASRSGFNQPQHF

J: TRBJ2-2
size: NA
V: TRBV2
D: TRBD1
DNA: TGTGCCAGCGGGGAGCCCGGGACAGGGATGACCGGGGAGCTGTTTTTT
CDR3: CASGEPGTGMTGELFF

J: TRBJ2-7
size: NA
V: TRBV28
D: NA
DNA: TGTGCCAGCAGTATCCGGGACAAAGGTTACCACGAGCAGTACTTC
CDR3: CASSIRDKGYHEQYF

J: TRBJ1-3
size: NA
V: TRBV6-1
D: TRBD1
DNA: TGTGCCAGCAGTGAAGAGGCCAGGGGGCCTGGAAACACCATATATTTT
CDR3: CASSEEARGPGNTIYF

J: TRBJ2-3
size: NA
V: TRBV5-1
D: TRBD2
DNA: TGCGCCAGCTACATTGCGGGAGGAAGCACAGATACGCAGTATTTT
CDR3: CASYIAGGSTDTQYF

J: TRBJ2-4
size: NA
V: TRBV30
D: NA
DNA: TGTGCCCGGGGGGACCTCAGGGGGCGCCGAGCCAAAAACATTCAGTACTTC
CDR3: CARGDLRGRRAKNIQYF

J: TRBJ1-2
size: NA
V: TRBV28
D: TRBD1
DNA: TGTGCCAGCAGTTTTCAGACAGGGTCGTCTGGCTACACCTTC
CDR3: CASSFQTGSSGYTF

J: TRBJ2-3
size: NA
V: TRBV7-2
D: TRBD2
DNA: TGTGCCAGCAGCCTAGCGGGAGGGCCGGGAGATACGCAGTATTTT
CDR3: CASSLAGGPGDTQYF

J: TRBJ2-7
size: few
V: TRBV7-9
D: TRBD2
DNA: TGTGCCAGCAGCTCCCCCGGACTAGCGGGACTCAACGAGCAGTACTTC
CDR3: CASSSPGLAGLNEQYF

J: TRBJ1-4
size: NA
V: TRBV5-1
D: TRBD1
DNA: TGCGCCAGCAGCATAACCGGGACAGGGGTTGAAAAACTGTTTTTT
CDR3: CASSITGTGVEKLFF

J: TRBJ2-3
size: NA
V: TRBV11-2
D: TRBD2
DNA: TGTGCCAGCAGCTTTGGACGTGGCGGGGGGGGATTCACAGATACGCAGTATTTT
CDR3: CASSFGRGGGGFTDTQYF

J: TRBJ2-7
size: NA
V: TRBV11-3
D: NA
DNA: TGTGCCAGCAGCTTTGGCAGGTCCTACGAGCAGTACTTC
CDR3: CASSFGRSYEQYF

J: TRBJ2-3
size: NA
V: TRBV6-4
D: NA
DNA: TGTGCCAGCAGTCAGCAGCGGACAGATACGCAGTATTTT
CDR3: CASSQQRTDTQYF

J: TRBJ2-1
size: NA
V: TRBV2
D: NA
DNA: TGTGCCAGCAGGGGGGACTCCATTAGCTCCTACAATGAGCAGTTCTTC
CDR3: CASRGDSISSYNEQFF

J: TRBJ2-1
size: NA
V: TRBV7-8
D: NA
DNA: TGTGCCAGCAGCCCCAGCTTAGCCCATGAGCAGTTCTTC
CDR3: CASSPSLAHEQFF

J: TRBJ1-1
size: NA
V: TRBV18
D: NA
DNA: TGTGCCAGCTCACGGGGGGGTTACACTGAAGCTTTCTTT
CDR3: CASSRGGYTEAFF

J: TRBJ2-5
size: NA
V: TRBV27
D: TRBD2
DNA: TGTGCCAGCAGTTTAAGACTAGCTGGAGAGACCCAGTACTTC
CDR3: CASSLRLAGETQYF

J: TRBJ2-7
size: NA
V: TRBV5-4
D: TRBD2
DNA: TGTGCCAGCAGCTTAGCGGGAGGGACCTTCGAGCAGTACTTC
CDR3: CASSLAGGTFEQYF

J: TRBJ2-7
size: NA
V: TRBV6-5
D: NA
DNA: TGTGCCAGCAGTAACCATGGACAAGCCTACGAGCAGTACTTC
CDR3: CASSNHGQAYEQYF

J: TRBJ1-5
size: NA
V: TRBV28
D: NA
DNA: TGTGCCAGCAACCTAGACAGGCCCAATCAGCCCCAGCATTTT
CDR3: CASNLDRPNQPQHF

J: TRBJ1-1
size: NA
V: TRBV6-5
D: TRBD1
DNA: TGTGCCAGCGCCCGGACAGGAGGAAGAAACACTGAAGCTTTCTTT
CDR3: CASARTGGRNTEAFF

J: TRBJ2-3
size: NA
V: TRBV6-6
D: TRBD2
DNA: TGTGCCAGCAGTTCTAGCGGGAGCACAGATACGCAGTATTTT
CDR3: CASSSSGSTDTQYF

J: TRBJ2-7
size: NA
V: TRBV7-9
D: NA
DNA: TGTGCCAGCAGCTCGGAGGGGTTGTGGGAGCAGTACTTC
CDR3: CASSSEGLWEQYF

J: TRBJ2-3
size: NA
V: TRBV12-5
D: TRBD2
DNA: TGTGCTAGTGGCCCCCCACCGGGACTAGCGCGCACAGATACGCAGTATTTT
CDR3: CASGPPPGLARTDTQYF

J: TRBJ2-6
size: NA
V: TRBV28
D: NA
DNA: TGTGCCAGCAGTTTCGTCGGGGTTGGGGCCAACGTCCTGACTTTC
CDR3: CASSFVGVGANVLTF

J: TRBJ1-6
size: few
V: TRBV28
D: NA
DNA: TGTGCCAGCAGCCCTAAACCTCGGGGAAAACCCCTCCACTTT
CDR3: CASSPKPRGKPLHF

J: TRBJ2-4
size: NA
V: TRBV18
D: NA
DNA: TGTGCCAGCTCACCCGGACACCAAGCCAAAAACATTCAGTACTTC
CDR3: CASSPGHQAKNIQYF

J: TRBJ1-4
size: NA
V: TRBV28
D: NA
DNA: TGTGCCAGCAGTGCCGCCGGGACAAGTAGTGAAAAACTGTTTTTT
CDR3: CASSAAGTSSEKLFF

J: TRBJ2-1
size: NA
V: TRBV7-3
D: TRBD2
DNA: TGTGCCAGCAGCTTAAGCGGGAGGAGTGAGCAGTTCTTC
CDR3: CASSLSGRSEQFF

J: TRBJ1-3
size: NA
V: TRBV6-5
D: NA
DNA: TGTGCCAGCAGCCTAGACTCTGGAAACACCATATATTTT
CDR3: CASSLDSGNTIYF

J: TRBJ2-1
size: NA
V: TRBV11-1
D: TRBD2
DNA: TGTGCCAGCAGCTCTAGCGGGAGATCCAATGAGCAGTTCTTC
CDR3: CASSSSGRSNEQFF

J: TRBJ2-3
size: NA
V: TRBV27
D: TRBD1
DNA: TGTGCCAGCAGTAATACTGCGGACAGGGGTACACCAGATACGCAGTATTTT
CDR3: CASSNTADRGTPDTQYF